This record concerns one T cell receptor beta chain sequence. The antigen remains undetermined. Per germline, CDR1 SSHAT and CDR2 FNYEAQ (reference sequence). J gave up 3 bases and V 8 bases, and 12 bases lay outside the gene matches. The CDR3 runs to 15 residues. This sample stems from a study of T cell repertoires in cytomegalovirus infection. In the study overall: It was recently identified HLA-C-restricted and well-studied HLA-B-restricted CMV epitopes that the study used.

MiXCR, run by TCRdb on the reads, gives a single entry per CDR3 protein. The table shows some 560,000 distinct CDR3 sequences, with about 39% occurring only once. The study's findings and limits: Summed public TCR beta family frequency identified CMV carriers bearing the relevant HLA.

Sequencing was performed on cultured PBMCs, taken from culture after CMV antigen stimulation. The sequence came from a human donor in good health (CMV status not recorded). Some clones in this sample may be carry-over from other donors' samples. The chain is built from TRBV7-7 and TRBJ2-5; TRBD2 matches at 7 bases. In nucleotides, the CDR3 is TGTGCCAGCTCCTTGGGGTGGGGGAGGGAAGAGACCCAGTACTTC. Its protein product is CASSLGWGREETQYF.